The clone carrying this T cell receptor beta chain was observed a few times. Antigen: not known. Using its own MiXCR run on the reads, TCRdb lists one record per CDR3 protein. In the table there are roughly 920,000 distinct CDR3 sequences, approximately 33% of which are singletons. Germline V gene data show CDR1 as LNHDA and CDR2 as SQIVND (reference sequence). Trimming took off 4 bases at V and 4 bases at J, with 4 bases between the two ends. This CDR3 is built from 12 residues. The entry originates in a study of T cell repertoires in cytomegalovirus infection. The input for sequencing was cultured CD8+ T cells from PBMCs, taken from culture after CMV antigen stimulation. The V call is TRBV19, the J call TRBJ2-2; D unresolved. The TCR comes from a human donor in good health (CMV status not recorded). Some clones in this sample may be carry-over from other donors' samples. The CDR3 protein is CASSKGTGELFF. In nucleotides, the CDR3 is TGTGCCAGTAGTAAGGGCACCGGGGAGCTGTTTTTT. The full variable domain, rest sourced from reference TRBV19 and TRBJ2-2, is DGGITQSPKYLFRKEGQNVTLSCEQNLNHDAMYWYRQDPGQGLRLIYYSQIVNDFQKGDIAEGYSVSREKKESFPLTVTSAQKNPTAFYLCASSKGTGELFFGEGSRLTVL.